The 14 T cell receptor beta chains reported below all come from one sample, sequenced in a study of T cell responses to AZD1222 COVID-19 vaccine. Clones were read by immunoSEQ multiplex PCR, and TCRdb kept only the in-frame ones, dropping some. The table records around 140,000 clones, roughly 92% of them present only once. Here the sequenced sample was peripheral blood, taken on day 0 of AZD1222 vaccination. The source is an adult in good health.

This chain uses TRBV30 with TRBJ2-7, with 9 bases lining up with TRBD1. V lost 7 bases, J lost 0 bases, and 4 bases stayed unmatched. CDR1 and CDR2 from the germline V gene are GTSNPN and SVGIG (reference sequence). This CDR3 has 13 amino acids. The CDR3 is CALGTGSSYEQYF. CDR3 coding DNA: TGTGCCTTAGGGACAGGGAGCTCCTACGAGCAGTACTTC.

The chain uses TRBV7-6 and TRBJ1-4; D remains unclear. CDR1 is SGHVS and CDR2 is FNYEAQ in the germline V gene. The ends were cut back, 4 bases at V and 0 bases at J, with 9 bases in the middle. The CDR3 loop spans 15 amino acids. DNA of the CDR3: TGTGCCAGCAGCTCAACAGCTGCAACTAATGAAAAACTGTTTTTT. It encodes CASSSTAATNEKLFF.

The chain uses TRBV29-1 and TRBJ2-3; D might be TRBD2 (6 bases). V was pared by 0 bases and J by 1 base, with 14 bases between. Germline V gene lookup returns CDR1 SQVTM and CDR2 ANQGSEA. The CDR3 is made up of 16 amino acids. CDR3 coding DNA: TGCAGCGTTGAAGACCCTGGGACTGGCGGCACAGATACGCAGTATTTT. Translating gives CSVEDPGTGGTDTQYF.

This clone has only a few counts. The chain combines TRBV28 with TRBJ1-1; TRBD1 might be the D (5 bases). The germline gives CDR1 MDHEN, CDR2 SYDVKM. This CDR3 is built from 12 residues. V lost 8 bases and J 0 bases, leaving 7 bases between the germline ends. CDR3 amino acids: CASGGMNTEAFF. CDR3 DNA: TGTGCCAGCGGGGGGATGAACACTGAAGCTTTCTTT. The full variable domain, rest sourced from reference TRBV28 and TRBJ1-1, is DVKVTQSSRYLVKRTGEKVFLECVQDMDHENMFWYRQDPGLGLRLIYFSYDVKMKEKGDIPEGYSVSREKKERFSLILESASTNQTSMYLCASGGMNTEAFFGQGTRLTVV.

This clone was found a few times. The chain has TRBV5-5 and TRBJ1-2; D might be TRBD1 (5 bases). CDR1 SGHKS and CDR2 YYEKEE come from the germline V gene (reference sequence). The CDR3 is 16 residues long. Trimming removed 3 bases from V and 2 bases from J, with 17 bases in between. CDR3 protein: CASSWERYRGNYGYTF. The CDR3 coding sequence is TGTGCCAGCAGCTGGGAAAGATATCGGGGCAACTATGGCTACACCTTC.

The sample holds a few counts of this clone. V and J are TRBV27 and TRBJ1-1; no reliable D call. Germline-derived CDR1 and CDR2 are MNHEY and SMNVEV (reference sequence). The length of the CDR3 is 13 residues. V was pared by 6 bases and J by 5 bases, with 13 bases between. The CDR3: CASSFREQTEAFF. The CDR3 DNA follows: TGTGCCAGCAGCTTTCGGGAACAAACTGAAGCTTTCTTT.

This rearrangement joins TRBV13 to TRBJ2-7; 8 bases align to TRBD1. The germline V gene has CDR1 PRHDT and CDR2 FYEKMQ (reference sequence). The CDR3 is 12 amino acids. The trim removed 3 bases at V and 13 bases at J, leaving 8 bases unmatched. Written as DNA, the CDR3 is TGTGCCAGCAGCTTGGGGACAGGAAGCGGATACTTC. As protein: CASSLGTGSGYF.

The chain has TRBV27 and TRBJ2-5; 15 bases align to TRBD2. With V trimmed by 5 bases and J by 1 base, 8 bases remained unmatched. Per germline, CDR1 MNHEY and CDR2 SMNVEV (reference sequence). The CDR3 is made up of 18 amino acids. The CDR3 DNA is TGTGCCAGCAGTCATAGGACTAGCGGGAGGGCCAGCCAAGAGACCCAGTACTTC. This sequence encodes CASSHRTSGRASQETQYF.

The chain is built from TRBV2 and TRBJ2-7, with 7 bases that match TRBD2. The length of the CDR3 is 13 residues. Germline lookup yields CDR1 SNHLY and CDR2 FYNNEI. The J segment lost 0 bases and the V segment lost 7 bases, leaving 3 bases of the junction unmatched. In DNA, the CDR3 is TGTGCCAGCACCCGGGACTACTCCTACGAGCAGTACTTC. This translates into CASTRDYSYEQYF.

The chain carries TRBV5-1 and TRBJ1-2; no clear D gene. This CDR3 has 14 residues. The V and J ends lost 6 bases and 4 bases respectively, with 16 bases between them. Germline V gene lookup returns CDR1 SGHRS and CDR2 YFSETQ. The CDR3: CASTPASSVYGYTF. As DNA, the CDR3 is TGCGCCAGCACCCCAGCGAGTTCCGTCTATGGCTACACCTTC.

V usage is TRBV27 and J usage is TRBJ2-1; D tentatively reads TRBD1 or TRBD2 (5 bases each). V was pared by 0 bases and J by 4 bases, with 13 bases between. The CDR3 covers 16 residues. Germline V gene lookup returns CDR1 MNHEY and CDR2 SMNVEV (reference sequence). This CDR3 is CASSLSPGQLYNEQFF. DNA of the CDR3: TGTGCCAGCAGTTTATCCCCGGGGCAGTTATACAATGAGCAGTTCTTC.

The chain has TRBV5-1 and TRBJ1-2; D not resolved. Germline V gives CDR1 SGHRS, CDR2 YFSETQ. V dropped 4 bases and J dropped 4 bases, with 17 bases sitting between them. The CDR3 is 15 amino acids. The CDR3 DNA follows: TGCGCCAGCAGCCTGGACCCGGGTGGGGTCTATGGCTACACCTTC. This gives the protein CASSLDPGGVYGYTF. The full variable domain, its missing parts supplied by reference TRBV5-1 and TRBJ1-2, is KAGVTQTPRYLIKTRGQQVTLSCSPISGHRSVSWYQQTPGQGLQFLFEYFSETQRNKGNFPGRFSGRQFSNSRSEMNVSTLELGDSALYLCASSLDPGGVYGYTFGSGTRLTVV.

This clone appeared a single time. The chain joins TRBV28 to TRBJ1-1, with D perhaps TRBD1 (6 bases). The CDR3 length is 14 residues. The germline gives CDR1 MDHEN, CDR2 SYDVKM. Trimming removed 5 bases at V and 2 bases at J, with 12 bases between. CDR3 nucleotides: TGTGCCAGCAGTCTAGGGGGATCTAACACTGAAGCTTTCTTT. Its translation is CASSLGGSNTEAFF.

The chain employs TRBV5-1 and TRBJ2-7; TRBD2 agrees at 12 bases. Unmatched junction bases numbered 7, after V lost 3 bases and J lost 3 bases. Germline CDR1 is SGHRS and CDR2 is YFSETQ. The CDR3 contains 16 residues. The CDR3 protein is CASSSLTSGGSYEQYF. Here the CDR3 DNA reads TGCGCCAGCAGCTCCCTGACTAGCGGGGGTAGCTACGAGCAGTACTTC.